This paragraph reports one T cell receptor beta chain. Antigen specificity is unknown. These data are taken from a study of shared clonotypes between healthy human individuals. Whole-study results and caveats: Non-shared clonotypes displayed generation probabilities falling below those of clonotypes present in all four donors. What naive subsets generally showed was a larger estimated richness than memory subsets showed. A small donor pool kept down the genetic and exposure-history diversity that was represented.

The CDR3 is 14 amino acids. The V end lost 2 bases, the J end lost 5 bases, and 13 bases lay between the germline ends. Germline V lookup: CDR1 SGHRS, CDR2 YFSETQ. Using immunoSEQ multiplex PCR, the repertoire was profiled, and TCRdb retains in-frame clones only, with some absent. The sample contains nearly 1 million clones, less than 85% of which appear only once. All participating donors were Caucasian adults from Nashville, Tennessee. V is TRBV5-1 and J is TRBJ2-5, with D unclear. Sequenced sample: memory CD4+ T cells sorted from blood. Documented subset: CD45RA-negative fraction. The sequence was collected from a man aged 18 to 29 in good health. In DNA, the CDR3 is TGCGCCAGCAGCTTTTCCACAGTTTCGGAGACCCAGTACTTC. Its protein product is CASSFSTVSETQYF.